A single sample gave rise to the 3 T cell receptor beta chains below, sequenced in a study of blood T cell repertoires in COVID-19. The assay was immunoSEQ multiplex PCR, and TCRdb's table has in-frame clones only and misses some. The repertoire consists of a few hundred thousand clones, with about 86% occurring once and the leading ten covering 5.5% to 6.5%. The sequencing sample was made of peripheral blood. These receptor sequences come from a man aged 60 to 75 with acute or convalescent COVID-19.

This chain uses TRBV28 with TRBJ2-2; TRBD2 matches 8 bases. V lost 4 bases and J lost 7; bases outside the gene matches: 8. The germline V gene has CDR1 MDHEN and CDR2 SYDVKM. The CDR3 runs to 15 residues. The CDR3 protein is CASSSPAGGGGELFF. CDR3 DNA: TGTGCCAGCAGTTCCCCGGCGGGGGGTGGCGGGGAGCTGTTTTTT.

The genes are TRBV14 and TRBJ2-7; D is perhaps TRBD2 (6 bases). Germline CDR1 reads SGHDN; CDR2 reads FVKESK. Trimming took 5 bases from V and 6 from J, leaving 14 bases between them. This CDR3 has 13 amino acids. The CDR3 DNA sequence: TGTGCCAGCAGCTTGCGGGGCCCTGTCGAGCAGTACTTC. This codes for CASSLRGPVEQYF. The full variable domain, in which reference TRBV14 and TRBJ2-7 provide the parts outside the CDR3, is EAGVTQFPSHSVIEKGQTVTLRCDPISGHDNLYWYRRVMGKEIKFLLHFVKESKQDESGMPNNRFLAERTGGTYSTLKVQPAELEDSGVYFCASSLRGPVEQYFGPGTRLTVT.

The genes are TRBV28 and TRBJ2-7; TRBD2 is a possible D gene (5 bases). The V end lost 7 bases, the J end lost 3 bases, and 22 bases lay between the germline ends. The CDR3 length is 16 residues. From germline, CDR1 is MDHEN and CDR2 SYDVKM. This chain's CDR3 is CASIGGRVDGRYEQYF. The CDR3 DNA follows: TGTGCCAGCATCGGCGGGCGGGTCGACGGTCGCTACGAGCAGTACTTC.